These 17 T cell receptor beta chains share one sample of origin, sequenced in a study of T cell responses to AZD1222 COVID-19 vaccine. Sequencing used immunoSEQ multiplex PCR; TCRdb keeps in-frame clones, though not all of them. The sample records about 110,000 clones, about 87% being singletons. This specimen consisted of peripheral blood, obtained on day 0 of AZD1222 vaccination. The receptors were sampled from an adult in good health.

The V gene is TRBV30, the J gene TRBJ1-2, with D possibly TRBD1 on 5 matching bases. The CDR3 covers 14 residues. Trimming cost V 4 bases and J 6 bases, with 18 bases left between them. CDR1 is GTSNPN, CDR2 SVGIG, per germline (reference sequence). Here the CDR3 reads CAWKRTSVTHGYTF. CDR3 nucleotides: TGTGCCTGGAAAAGGACATCTGTAACCCATGGCTACACCTTC.

This chain links TRBV5-5 with TRBJ2-7, with TRBD2 matching over 10 bases. V dropped 4 bases and J dropped 2; count of bases not matched to a gene: 9. Per germline, CDR1 SGHKS and CDR2 YYEKEE (reference sequence). The CDR3 covers 16 residues. CDR3 bases: TGTGCCAGCAGCACCCACCTAGCGGGAGTGGCCTACGAGCAGTACTTC. Translation: CASSTHLAGVAYEQYF.

The chain carries TRBV6-5 and TRBJ2-7, with D possibly matching TRBD2 (6 bases). The CDR3 has 12 amino acids. V lost 2 bases, J lost 6 bases, and 8 bases lay in between. Germline CDR1 and CDR2: MNHEY and SVGAGI. CDR3 DNA: TGTGCCAGCAGTTACAACGGGGGCGAGCAGTACTTC. It codes for CASSYNGGEQYF.

The rearrangement uses TRBV29-1 and TRBJ1-1; a weak D match, TRBD1 (5 bases). Germline values: CDR1 SQVTM, CDR2 ANQGSEA. The CDR3 extends over 13 amino acids. Trimming took off 6 bases at V and 6 bases at J, with 17 bases between the two ends. CDR3 sequence reads: CSVERDFNAEAFF. For the CDR3, the DNA is TGCAGCGTAGAGCGGGACTTTAATGCTGAAGCTTTCTTT. The variable domain in full, completed from reference TRBV29-1 and TRBJ1-1, reads SAVISQKPSRDICQRGTSLTIQCQVDSQVTMMFWYRQQPGQSLTLIATANQGSEATYESGFVIDKFPISRPNLTFSTLTVSNMSPEDSSIYLCSVERDFNAEAFFGQGTRLTVV.

This chain joins TRBV28 and TRBJ1-5; 7 nucleotides align to TRBD1. The CDR3 loop spans 15 amino acids. V shed 6 bases and J 3 bases; nucleotides not matched to a gene: 8. CDR1 and CDR2 from the germline V gene are MDHEN and SYDVKM. The CDR3 nucleotides are TGTGCCAGCAGGGCAGGACAGGCGGTCAATCAGCCCCAGCATTTT. Its translation: CASRAGQAVNQPQHF.

CDR3 in amino acids: CASSWDRNYEQYF. In DNA form, the CDR3 reads TGCGCCAGCAGCTGGGACAGGAACTACGAGCAGTACTTC. V usage is TRBV5-1 and J usage is TRBJ2-7; TRBD1 matches at 8 bases. Germline values: CDR1 SGHRS, CDR2 YFSETQ. The CDR3 runs 13 residues. The trim removed 3 bases at V and 3 bases at J, leaving 2 bases unmatched.

This chain connects TRBV25-1 to TRBJ1-2, with D uncertain. The CDR3 runs to 12 residues. V dropped 6 bases and J dropped 8 bases, with 13 bases sitting between them. CDR1 and CDR2 (germline): MGHDK, SYGVNS. The chain's CDR3 is CASSSRVGGYTF. The CDR3 nucleotides read TGTGCCAGCAGCAGCCGGGTTGGAGGCTACACCTTC.

This clone has only one observation. The V call is TRBV2, the J call TRBJ1-4; D remains unclear. The V gene's germline CDR1 is SNHLY and CDR2 FYNNEI. CDR3 size: 18 residues. V was cut by 7 bases and J by 0 bases, with 21 bases left in between. Here the CDR3 DNA reads TGTGCCAGCAACCCCACCACCGGTTCGGAGCCAACTAATGAAAAACTGTTTTTT. It codes for CASNPTTGSEPTNEKLFF.

The V gene is TRBV7-9, the J gene TRBJ2-1; D perhaps matches TRBD2 (6 bases). Deletions cut 4 bases from V and 3 bases from J, with 7 bases between. The CDR3 is 13 residues long. CDR1 is SEHNR, CDR2 FQNEAQ, per germline (reference sequence). DNA for the CDR3: TGTGCCAGCAGCTCGGGGGTCTACAATGAGCAGTTCTTC. As protein: CASSSGVYNEQFF.

The V and J genes are TRBV29-1 and TRBJ1-5, with D unclear. The CDR3 length is 13 residues. V shed 4 bases and J shed 3 bases, with 10 bases lying between them. Germline values: CDR1 SQVTM, CDR2 ANQGSEA. CDR3 in DNA: TGCAGCGTTGGAAGCCAGAACAATCAGCCCCAGCATTTT. It is translated as CSVGSQNNQPQHF.

This chain uses TRBV29-1 with TRBJ2-7; the match to TRBD1 covers 8 bases. Germline V gene sequence: CDR1 SQVTM, CDR2 ANQGSEA. V was clipped by 2 bases and J by 6 bases; unmatched bases: 9. This CDR3 is 14 amino acids long. The DNA for the CDR3 is TGCAGCGTTGAATATAGGGACAGGCCGTCCGAGCAGTACTTC. This encodes CSVEYRDRPSEQYF.

This clone is a singleton in its sample. The J gene is TRBJ2-4, the V gene TRBV18; D uncertain. V lost 2 bases to trimming and J lost 7 bases, with 9 bases between them. This CDR3 has 13 amino acids. Germline V lookup: CDR1 KGHSH, CDR2 LQKENI. The CDR3 DNA follows: TGTGCCAGCTCACCAGGGGAAGGGAACATTCAGTACTTC. This codes for CASSPGEGNIQYF.

This rearrangement joins TRBV7-6 to TRBJ2-1, with TRBD2 matching 16 bases. J was trimmed by 9 bases and V by 5 bases; bases with no gene match: 7. There are 16 residues in the CDR3. Germline lookup yields CDR1 SGHVS and CDR2 FNYEAQ. Here the CDR3 DNA reads TGTGCCAGCAGCCAGGGACTAGCGGGAGGGCCCAGTGAGCAGTTCTTC. Protein product: CASSQGLAGGPSEQFF.

The chain is built from TRBV11-2 and TRBJ1-2; 10 positions agree with TRBD1. This CDR3 has 15 residues. Losses at the gene ends were 3 bases for V and 1 base for J; bases not matched to a gene: 2. The germline V gene encodes CDR1 SGHAT and CDR2 FQNNGV. The CDR3 here is CASSFGTGVNYGYTF. The CDR3 DNA is TGTGCCAGCAGCTTTGGGACAGGGGTTAACTATGGCTACACCTTC. Combining the CDR3 with reference TRBV11-2 and TRBJ1-2 gives the whole variable domain EAGVAQSPRYKIIEKRQSVAFWCNPISGHATLYWYQQILGQGPKLLIQFQNNGVVDDSQLPKDRFSAERLKGVDSTLKIQPAKLEDSAVYLCASSFGTGVNYGYTFGSGTRLTVV.

This chain links TRBV28 with TRBJ2-5; 8 nucleotides align to TRBD2. Looked up from germline, CDR1 is MDHEN and CDR2 is SYDVKM. The CDR3 runs to 16 residues. With V trimmed by 2 bases and J by 1 base, 6 bases remained unmatched. CDR3 coding DNA: TGTGCCAGCAGTTTAGGAGGCCTAGCGGGCCAAGAGACCCAGTACTTC. It is translated as CASSLGGLAGQETQYF.

The V gene is TRBV30, the J gene TRBJ2-7, with 8 nucleotides matching TRBD2. Germline loops: CDR1 GTSNPN, CDR2 SVGIG (reference sequence). Trimming at V came to 2 bases and at J to 7 bases, leaving 10 bases not matched to a gene. CDR3 length equals 14 residues. DNA for the CDR3: TGTGCCTGGAGTTCACTACGCGGGGGGCGGGAGCAGTACTTC. Translation: CAWSSLRGGREQYF.

This chain connects TRBV27 to TRBJ1-6; the match to TRBD1 covers 9 bases. This CDR3 has 17 amino acids. V lost 5 bases, J lost 1 base, and 6 bases stayed unmatched. Germline CDR1 MNHEY, CDR2 SMNVEV (reference sequence). This CDR3 reads CASSPRTGASYNSPLHF. The DNA of the CDR3 is TGTGCCAGCAGTCCCCGGACAGGGGCATCCTATAATTCACCCCTCCACTTT.